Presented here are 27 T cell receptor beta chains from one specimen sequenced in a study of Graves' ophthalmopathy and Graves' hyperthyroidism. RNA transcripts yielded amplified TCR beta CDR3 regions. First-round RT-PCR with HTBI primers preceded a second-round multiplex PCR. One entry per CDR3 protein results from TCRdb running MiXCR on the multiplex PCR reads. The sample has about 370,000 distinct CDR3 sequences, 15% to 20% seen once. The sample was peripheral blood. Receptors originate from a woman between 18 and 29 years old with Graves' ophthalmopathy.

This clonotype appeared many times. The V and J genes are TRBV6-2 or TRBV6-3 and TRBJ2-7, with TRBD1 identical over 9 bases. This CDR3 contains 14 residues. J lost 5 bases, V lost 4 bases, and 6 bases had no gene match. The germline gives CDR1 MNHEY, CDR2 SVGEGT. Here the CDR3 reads CASSLQGARDEQYF. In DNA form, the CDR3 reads TGTGCCAGCAGTTTACAGGGGGCGCGGGACGAGCAGTACTTC.

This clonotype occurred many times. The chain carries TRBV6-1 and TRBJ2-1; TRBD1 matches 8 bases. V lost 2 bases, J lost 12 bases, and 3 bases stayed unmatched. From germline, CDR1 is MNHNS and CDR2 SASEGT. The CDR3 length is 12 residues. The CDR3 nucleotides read TGTGCCAGCAGTGAACAGGGGGCCTTGCAGTTCTTC. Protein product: CASSEQGALQFF.

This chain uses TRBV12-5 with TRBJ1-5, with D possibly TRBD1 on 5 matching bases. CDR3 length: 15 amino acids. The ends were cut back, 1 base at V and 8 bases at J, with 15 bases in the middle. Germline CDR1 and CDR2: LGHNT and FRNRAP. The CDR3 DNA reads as TGTGCTAGTGGTTTGGGGCAGTCGGCGGGGGAGCCCCAGCATTTT. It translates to CASGLGQSAGEPQHF.

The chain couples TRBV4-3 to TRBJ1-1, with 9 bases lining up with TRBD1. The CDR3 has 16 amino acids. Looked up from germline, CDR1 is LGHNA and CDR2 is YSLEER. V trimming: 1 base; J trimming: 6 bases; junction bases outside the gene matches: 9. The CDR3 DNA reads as TGCGCCAGCAGCCAAGGGACCGGGACAGGGTTGGCTGAAGCTTTCTTT. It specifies CASSQGTGTGLAEAFF.

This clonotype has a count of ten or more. In DNA form, the CDR3 reads TGCAGTGCTAGAGAAGGGCCTTCAGAGCTGTTCCTTCACTTT. Translation: CSAREGPSELFLHF. The chain links TRBV20-1 to TRBJ1-6; D gene ambiguous. There are 14 residues in the CDR3. CDR1 and CDR2 from the germline V gene are DFQATT and SNEGSKA (reference sequence). V dropped 0 bases and J dropped 19 bases, with 22 bases sitting between them.

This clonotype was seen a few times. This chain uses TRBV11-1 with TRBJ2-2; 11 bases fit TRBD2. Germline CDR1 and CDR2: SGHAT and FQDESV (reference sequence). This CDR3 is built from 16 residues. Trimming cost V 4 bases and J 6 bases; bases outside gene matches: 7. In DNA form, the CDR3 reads TGTGCCAGCAGCTGGACGACTAGCGGGGTATCCGGGGAGCTGTTTTTT. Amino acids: CASSWTTSGVSGELFF. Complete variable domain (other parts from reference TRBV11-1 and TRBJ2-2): EAEVAQSPRYKITEKSQAVAFWCDPISGHATLYWYRQILGQGPELLVQFQDESVVDDSQLPKDRFSAERLKGVDSTLKIQPAELGDSAMYLCASSWTTSGVSGELFFGEGSRLTVL.

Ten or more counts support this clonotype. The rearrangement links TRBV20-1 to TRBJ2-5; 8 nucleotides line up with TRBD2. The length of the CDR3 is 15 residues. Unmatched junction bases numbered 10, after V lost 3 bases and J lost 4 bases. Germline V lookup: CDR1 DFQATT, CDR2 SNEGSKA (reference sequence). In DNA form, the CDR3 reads TGCAGTGCTAGGGACCCTAGCGGGTTTGGAGAGACCCAGTACTTC. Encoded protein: CSARDPSGFGETQYF.

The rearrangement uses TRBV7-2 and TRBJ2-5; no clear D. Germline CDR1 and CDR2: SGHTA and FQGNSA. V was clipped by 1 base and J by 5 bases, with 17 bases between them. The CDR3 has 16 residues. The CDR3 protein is CASSLVGSTPRETQYF. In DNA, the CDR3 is TGTGCCAGCAGCTTAGTCGGCAGCACCCCGCGGGAGACCCAGTACTTC.

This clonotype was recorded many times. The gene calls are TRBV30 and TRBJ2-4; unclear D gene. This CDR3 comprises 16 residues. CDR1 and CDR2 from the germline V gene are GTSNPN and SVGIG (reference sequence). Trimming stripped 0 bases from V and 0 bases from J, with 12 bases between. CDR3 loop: CAWSVAPVLAKNIQYF. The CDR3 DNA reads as TGTGCCTGGAGTGTAGCCCCAGTGCTAGCCAAAAACATTCAGTACTTC. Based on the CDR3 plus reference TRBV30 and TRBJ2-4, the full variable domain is SQTIHQWPATLVQPVGSPLSLECTVEGTSNPNLYWYRQAAGRGLQLLFYSVGIGQISSEVPQNLSASRPQDRQFILSSKKLLLSDSGFYLCAWSVAPVLAKNIQYFGAGTRLSVL.

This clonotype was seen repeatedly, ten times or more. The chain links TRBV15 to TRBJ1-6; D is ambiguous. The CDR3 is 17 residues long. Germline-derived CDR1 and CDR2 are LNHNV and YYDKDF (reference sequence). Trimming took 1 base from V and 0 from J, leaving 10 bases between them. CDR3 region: CATSRATYSSYNSPLHF. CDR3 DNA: TGTGCCACCAGCAGAGCCACATACAGCTCCTATAATTCACCCCTCCACTTT.

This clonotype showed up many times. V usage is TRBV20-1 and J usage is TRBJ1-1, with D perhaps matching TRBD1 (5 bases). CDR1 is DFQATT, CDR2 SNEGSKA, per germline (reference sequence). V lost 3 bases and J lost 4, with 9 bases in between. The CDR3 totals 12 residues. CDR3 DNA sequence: TGCAGTGCTAGTTTGGGGGTCACTGAAGCTTTCTTT. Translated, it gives CSASLGVTEAFF.

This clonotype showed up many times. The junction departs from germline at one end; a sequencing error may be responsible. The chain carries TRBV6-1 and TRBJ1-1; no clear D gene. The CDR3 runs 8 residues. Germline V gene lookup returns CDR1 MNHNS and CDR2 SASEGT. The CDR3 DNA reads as TGTGCCACCCGCGAAGCTTCCTTT. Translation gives CATREASF.

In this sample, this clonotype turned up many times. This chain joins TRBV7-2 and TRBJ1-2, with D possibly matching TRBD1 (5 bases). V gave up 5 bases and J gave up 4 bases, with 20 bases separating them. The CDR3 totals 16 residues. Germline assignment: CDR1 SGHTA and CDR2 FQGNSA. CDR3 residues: CASSPIKGASSYGYTF. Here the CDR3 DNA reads TGTGCCAGCAGCCCTATTAAAGGGGCGTCTTCCTATGGCTACACCTTC.

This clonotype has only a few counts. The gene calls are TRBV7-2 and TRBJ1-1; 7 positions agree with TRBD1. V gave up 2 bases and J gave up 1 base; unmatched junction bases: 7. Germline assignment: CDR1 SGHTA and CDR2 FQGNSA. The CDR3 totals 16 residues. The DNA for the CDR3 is TGTGCCAGCAGCTTATCGACAGGGTATGGGAACACTGAAGCTTTCTTT. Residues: CASSLSTGYGNTEAFF.

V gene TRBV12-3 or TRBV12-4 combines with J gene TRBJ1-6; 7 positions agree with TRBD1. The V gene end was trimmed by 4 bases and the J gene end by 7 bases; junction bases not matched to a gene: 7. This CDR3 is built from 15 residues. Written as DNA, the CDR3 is TGTGCCAGCAGTTCACAGGGACAGACGAATTCACCCCTCCACTTT. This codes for CASSSQGQTNSPLHF.

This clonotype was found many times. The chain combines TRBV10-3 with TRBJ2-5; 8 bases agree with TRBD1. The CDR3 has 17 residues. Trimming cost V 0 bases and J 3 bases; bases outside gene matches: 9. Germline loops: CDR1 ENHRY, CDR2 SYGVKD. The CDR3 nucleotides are TGTGCCATCAGTGAGTCGTCCACGAGACAGGGGAAAGAGACCCAGTACTTC. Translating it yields CAISESSTRQGKETQYF.

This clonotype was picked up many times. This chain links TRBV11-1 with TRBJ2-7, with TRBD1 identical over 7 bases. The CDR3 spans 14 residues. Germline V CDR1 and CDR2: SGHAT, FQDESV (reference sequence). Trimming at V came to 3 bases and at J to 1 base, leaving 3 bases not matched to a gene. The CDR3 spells CASSFETGSYEQYF. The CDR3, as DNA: TGTGCCAGCAGCTTTGAGACAGGGTCCTACGAGCAGTACTTC.

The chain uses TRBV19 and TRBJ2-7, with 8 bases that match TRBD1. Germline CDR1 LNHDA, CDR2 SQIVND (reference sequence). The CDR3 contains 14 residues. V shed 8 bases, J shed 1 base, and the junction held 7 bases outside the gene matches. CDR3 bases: TGTGCCAGTCGACCTTACAGGGGGTCCTACGAGCAGTACTTC. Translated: CASRPYRGSYEQYF.

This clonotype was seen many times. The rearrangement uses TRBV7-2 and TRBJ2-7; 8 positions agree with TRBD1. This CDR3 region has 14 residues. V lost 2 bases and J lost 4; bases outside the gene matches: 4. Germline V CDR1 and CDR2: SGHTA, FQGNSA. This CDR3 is CASSLKTGEYEQYF. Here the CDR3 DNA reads TGTGCCAGCAGCTTAAAGACAGGGGAATACGAGCAGTACTTC.

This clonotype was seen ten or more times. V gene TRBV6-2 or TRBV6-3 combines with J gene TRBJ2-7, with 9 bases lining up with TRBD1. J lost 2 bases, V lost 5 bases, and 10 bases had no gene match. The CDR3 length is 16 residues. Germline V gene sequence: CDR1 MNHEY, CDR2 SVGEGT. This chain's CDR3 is CASSPGVGQGAYEQYF. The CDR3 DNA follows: TGTGCCAGCAGTCCAGGGGTGGGACAGGGAGCCTACGAGCAGTACTTC.

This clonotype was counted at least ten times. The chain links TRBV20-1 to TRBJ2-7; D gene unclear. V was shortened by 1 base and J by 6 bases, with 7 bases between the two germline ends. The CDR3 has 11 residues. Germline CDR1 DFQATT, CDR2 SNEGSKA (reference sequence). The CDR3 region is CSARGGSEQYF. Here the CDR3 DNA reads TGCAGTGCTAGAGGAGGTTCCGAGCAGTACTTC.

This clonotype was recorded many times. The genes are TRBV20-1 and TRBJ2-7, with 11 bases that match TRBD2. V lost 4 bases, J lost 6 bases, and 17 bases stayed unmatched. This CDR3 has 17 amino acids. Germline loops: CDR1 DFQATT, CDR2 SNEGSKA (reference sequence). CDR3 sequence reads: CSANVDSVLAGEGEQYF. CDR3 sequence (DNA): TGCAGTGCTAATGTGGACTCCGTACTAGCGGGAGAGGGCGAGCAGTACTTC.

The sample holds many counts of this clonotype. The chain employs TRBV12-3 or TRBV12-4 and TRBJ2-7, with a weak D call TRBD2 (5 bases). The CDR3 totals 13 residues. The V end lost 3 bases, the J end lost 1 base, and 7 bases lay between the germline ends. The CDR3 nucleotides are TGTGCCAGCAGTTTGGACTGGTCCTACGAGCAGTACTTC. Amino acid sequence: CASSLDWSYEQYF.

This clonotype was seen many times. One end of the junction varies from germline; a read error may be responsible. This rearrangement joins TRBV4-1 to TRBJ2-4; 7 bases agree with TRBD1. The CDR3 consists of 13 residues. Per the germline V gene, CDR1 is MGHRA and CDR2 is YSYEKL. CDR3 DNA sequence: TGCGCCAGCAGCCAAGCAGGGGCAGGGGGTATTATATTC. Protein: CASSQAGAGGIIF.

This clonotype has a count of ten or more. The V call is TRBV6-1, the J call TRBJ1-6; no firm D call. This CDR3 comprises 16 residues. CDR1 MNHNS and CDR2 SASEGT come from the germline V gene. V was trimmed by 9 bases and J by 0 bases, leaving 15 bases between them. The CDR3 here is CARPFSRNSYNSPLHF. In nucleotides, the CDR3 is TGTGCCAGACCCTTTTCCAGGAACTCCTATAATTCACCCCTCCACTTT.

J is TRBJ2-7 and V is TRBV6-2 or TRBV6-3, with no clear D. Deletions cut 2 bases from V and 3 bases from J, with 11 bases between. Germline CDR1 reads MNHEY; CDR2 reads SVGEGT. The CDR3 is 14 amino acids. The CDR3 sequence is CASSYSPGHYEQYF. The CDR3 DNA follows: TGTGCCAGCAGTTACAGTCCTGGCCACTACGAGCAGTACTTC.

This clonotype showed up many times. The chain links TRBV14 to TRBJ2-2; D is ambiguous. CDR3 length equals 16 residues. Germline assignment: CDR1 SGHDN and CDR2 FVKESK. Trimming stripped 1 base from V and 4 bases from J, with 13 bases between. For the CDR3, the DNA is TGTGCCAGCAGCCAAGTGTCATTTTTGATCACCGGGGAGCTGTTTTTT. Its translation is CASSQVSFLITGELFF.